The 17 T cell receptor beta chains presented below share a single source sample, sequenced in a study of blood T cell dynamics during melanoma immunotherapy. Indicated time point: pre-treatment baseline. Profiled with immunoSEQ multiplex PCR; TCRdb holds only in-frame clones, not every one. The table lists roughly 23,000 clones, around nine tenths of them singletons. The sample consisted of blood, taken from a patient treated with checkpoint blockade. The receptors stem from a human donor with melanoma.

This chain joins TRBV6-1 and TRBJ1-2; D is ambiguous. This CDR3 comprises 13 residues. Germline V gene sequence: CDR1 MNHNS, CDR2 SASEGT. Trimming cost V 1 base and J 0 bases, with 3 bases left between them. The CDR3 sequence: CASSEGPNYGYTF. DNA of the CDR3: TGTGCCAGCAGTGAAGGACCTAACTATGGCTACACCTTC.

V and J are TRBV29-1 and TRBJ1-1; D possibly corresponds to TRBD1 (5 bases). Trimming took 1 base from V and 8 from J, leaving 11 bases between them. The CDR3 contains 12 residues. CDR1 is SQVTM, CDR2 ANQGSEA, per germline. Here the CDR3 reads CSVEGPGPEAFF. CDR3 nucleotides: TGCAGCGTTGAAGGTCCGGGACCCGAAGCTTTCTTT.

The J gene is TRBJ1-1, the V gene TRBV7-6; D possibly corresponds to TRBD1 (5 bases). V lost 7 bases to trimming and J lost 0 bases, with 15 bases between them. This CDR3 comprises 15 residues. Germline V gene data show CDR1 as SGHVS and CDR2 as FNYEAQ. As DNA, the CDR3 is TGTGCCAGCACCTCTCAGCAGGGAATGAACACTGAAGCTTTCTTT. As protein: CASTSQQGMNTEAFF.

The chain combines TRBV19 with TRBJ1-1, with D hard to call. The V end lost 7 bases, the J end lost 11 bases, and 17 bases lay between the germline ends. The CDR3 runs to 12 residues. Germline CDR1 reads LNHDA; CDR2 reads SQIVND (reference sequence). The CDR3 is CASTMEGSGAFF. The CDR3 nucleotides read TGTGCCAGTACCATGGAGGGAAGCGGGGCTTTCTTT.

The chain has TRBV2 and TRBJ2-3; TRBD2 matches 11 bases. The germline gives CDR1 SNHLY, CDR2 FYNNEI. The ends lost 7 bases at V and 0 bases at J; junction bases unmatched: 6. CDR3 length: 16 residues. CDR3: CASKTRTSGSTDTQYF. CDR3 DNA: TGTGCCAGCAAAACCCGGACTAGCGGGAGCACAGATACGCAGTATTTT.

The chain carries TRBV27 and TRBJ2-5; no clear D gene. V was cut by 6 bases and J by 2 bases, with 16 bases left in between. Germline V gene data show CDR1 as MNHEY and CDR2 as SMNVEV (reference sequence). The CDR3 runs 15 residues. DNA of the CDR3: TGTGCCAGCAGACGCACCCCGGGTCTACAAGAGACCCAGTACTTC. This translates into CASRRTPGLQETQYF.

Here the CDR3 DNA reads TGTGCCAGCAGCCCCCCTAGGTTCTACGAGCAGTACTTC. Protein: CASSPPRFYEQYF. The genes are TRBV28 and TRBJ2-7, with D hard to call. Trimming took 6 bases from V and 3 from J, leaving 12 bases between them. The CDR3 has 13 amino acids. Per the germline V gene, CDR1 is MDHEN and CDR2 is SYDVKM.

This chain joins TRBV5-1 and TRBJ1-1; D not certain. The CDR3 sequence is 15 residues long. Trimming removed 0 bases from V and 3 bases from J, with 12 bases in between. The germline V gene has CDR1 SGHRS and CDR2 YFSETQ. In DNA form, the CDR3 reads TGCGCCAGCAGCTTGGTTGCTGGGGTCCACACTGAAGCTTTCTTT. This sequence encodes CASSLVAGVHTEAFF.

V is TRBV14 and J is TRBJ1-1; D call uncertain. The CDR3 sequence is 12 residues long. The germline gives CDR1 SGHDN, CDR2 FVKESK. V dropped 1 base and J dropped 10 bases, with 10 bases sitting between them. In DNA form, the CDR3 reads TGTGCCAGCAGCCAAGGAGGGATCGCAGCTTTCTTT. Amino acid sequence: CASSQGGIAAFF.

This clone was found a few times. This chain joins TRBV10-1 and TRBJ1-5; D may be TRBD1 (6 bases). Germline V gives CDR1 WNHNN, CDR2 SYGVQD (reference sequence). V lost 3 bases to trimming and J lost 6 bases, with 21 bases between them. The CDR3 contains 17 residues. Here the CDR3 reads CASSDLTNRVRRQPQHF. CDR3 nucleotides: TGCGCCAGCAGTGACCTTACGAACAGGGTGCGGCGTCAGCCCCAGCATTTT.

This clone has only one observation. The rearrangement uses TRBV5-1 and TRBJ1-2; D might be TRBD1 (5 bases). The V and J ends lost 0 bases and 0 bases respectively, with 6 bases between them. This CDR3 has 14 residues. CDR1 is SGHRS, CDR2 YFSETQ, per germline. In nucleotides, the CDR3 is TGCGCCAGCAGCTTGGACAGGCCTAACTATGGCTACACCTTC. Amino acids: CASSLDRPNYGYTF.

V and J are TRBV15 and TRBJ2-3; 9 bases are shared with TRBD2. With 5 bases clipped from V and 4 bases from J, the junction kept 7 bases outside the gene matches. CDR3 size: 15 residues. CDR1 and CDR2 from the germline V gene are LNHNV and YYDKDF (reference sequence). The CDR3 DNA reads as TGTGCCACCAGCCTACGGACTAGCGTTTCAGATACGCAGTATTTT. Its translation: CATSLRTSVSDTQYF.

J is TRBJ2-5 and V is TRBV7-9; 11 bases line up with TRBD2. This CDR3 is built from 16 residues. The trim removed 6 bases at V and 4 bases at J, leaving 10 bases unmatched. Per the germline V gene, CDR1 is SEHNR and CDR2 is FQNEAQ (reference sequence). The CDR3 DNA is TGTGCCAGCAGACCCACTAGCGGGGGCCCACGAGAGACCCAGTACTTC. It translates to CASRPTSGGPRETQYF.

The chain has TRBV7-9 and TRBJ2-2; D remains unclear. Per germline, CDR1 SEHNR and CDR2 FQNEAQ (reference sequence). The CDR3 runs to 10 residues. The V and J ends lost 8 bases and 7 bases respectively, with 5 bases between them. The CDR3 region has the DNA TGTGCCAGCGGGAACGGGGAGCTGTTTTTT. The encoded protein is CASGNGELFF.

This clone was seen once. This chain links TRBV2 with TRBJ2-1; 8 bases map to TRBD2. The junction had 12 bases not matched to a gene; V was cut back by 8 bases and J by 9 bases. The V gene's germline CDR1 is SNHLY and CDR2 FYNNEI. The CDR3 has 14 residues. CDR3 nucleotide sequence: TGTGCCAGCGGGGTTAGCGGGAAGTTGAGTGAGCAGTTCTTC. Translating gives CASGVSGKLSEQFF.

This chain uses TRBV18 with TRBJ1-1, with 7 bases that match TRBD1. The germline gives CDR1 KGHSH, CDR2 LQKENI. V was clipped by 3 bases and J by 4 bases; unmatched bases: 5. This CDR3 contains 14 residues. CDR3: CASSPSTGITEAFF. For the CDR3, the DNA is TGTGCCAGCTCACCTTCGACAGGGATCACTGAAGCTTTCTTT.

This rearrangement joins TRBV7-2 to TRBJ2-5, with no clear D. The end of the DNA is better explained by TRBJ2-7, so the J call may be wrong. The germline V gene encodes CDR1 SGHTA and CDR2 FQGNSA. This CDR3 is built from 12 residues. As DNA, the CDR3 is TGTGCCAGCAGCCCGAGCTCCTACGAGCAGTACTTC. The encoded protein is CASSPSSYEQYF.